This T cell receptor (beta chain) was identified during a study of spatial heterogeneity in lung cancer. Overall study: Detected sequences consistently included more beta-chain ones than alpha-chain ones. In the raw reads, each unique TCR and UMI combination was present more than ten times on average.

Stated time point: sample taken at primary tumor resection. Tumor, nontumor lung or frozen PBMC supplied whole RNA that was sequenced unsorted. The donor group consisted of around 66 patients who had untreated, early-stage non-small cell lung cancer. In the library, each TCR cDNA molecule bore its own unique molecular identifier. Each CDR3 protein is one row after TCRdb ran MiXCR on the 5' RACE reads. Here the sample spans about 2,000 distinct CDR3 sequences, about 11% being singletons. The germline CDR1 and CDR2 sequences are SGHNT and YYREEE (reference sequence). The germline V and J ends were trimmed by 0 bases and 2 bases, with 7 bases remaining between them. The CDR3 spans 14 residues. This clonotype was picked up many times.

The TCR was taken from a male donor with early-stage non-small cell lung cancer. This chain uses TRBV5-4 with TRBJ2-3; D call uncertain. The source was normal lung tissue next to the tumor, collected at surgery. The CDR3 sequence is CASSLAVYTDTQYF. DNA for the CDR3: TGTGCCAGCAGCTTGGCCGTCTACACAGATACGCAGTATTTT. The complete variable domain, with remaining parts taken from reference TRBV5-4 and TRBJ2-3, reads ETGVTQSPTHLIKTRGQQVTLRCSSQSGHNTVSWYQQALGQGPQFIFQYYREEENGRGNFPPRFSGLQFPNYSSELNVNALELDDSALYLCASSLAVYTDTQYFGPGTRLTVL.